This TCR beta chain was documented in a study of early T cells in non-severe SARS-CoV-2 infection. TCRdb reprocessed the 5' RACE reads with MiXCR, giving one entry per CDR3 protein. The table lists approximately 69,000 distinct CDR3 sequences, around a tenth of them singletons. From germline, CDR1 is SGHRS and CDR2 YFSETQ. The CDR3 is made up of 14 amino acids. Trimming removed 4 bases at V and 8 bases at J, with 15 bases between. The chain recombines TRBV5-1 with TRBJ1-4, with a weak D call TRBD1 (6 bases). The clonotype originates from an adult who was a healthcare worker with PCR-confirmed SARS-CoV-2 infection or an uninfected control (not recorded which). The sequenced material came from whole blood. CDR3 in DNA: TGCGCCAGCAGCCAATCCACCGGGGGCGAAAAACTGTTTTTT. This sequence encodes CASSQSTGGEKLFF.